The text below deals with one TCR beta chain. Its target is not known. Reverse transcription used roughly 0.5 to 1 ug RNA and random hexamers. It was immunoSEQ multiplex PCR that amplified TCR beta CDR3 across 54 Vbeta and 13 Jbeta. TCRdb reanalysed the immunoSEQ multiplex PCR reads using MiXCR and keeps one entry per CDR3 protein. The sample lists around 200,000 distinct CDR3 sequences, about 95% occurring once. The CDR3 extends over 14 amino acids. Germline lookup yields CDR1 SQVTM and CDR2 ANQGSEA. The V and J ends lost 6 bases and 5 bases respectively, with 17 bases between them. The study used treatment-naive patients who had stable or active relapsing-remitting disease as multiple sclerosis controls. TEMRA cells were FACS-enriched, while CD8+ and CD4+ T cells were negatively isolated. This specimen belongs to a study of CD8 T cells in Susac syndrome. Study-wide results and caveats: As acknowledged by the study, its TCR sequencing and HLA analysis included a relatively small number of individuals.

V is TRBV29-1 and J is TRBJ2-1, with D possibly TRBD1 on 5 matching bases. This clonotype was sampled from a human donor with multiple sclerosis. Sequences were obtained from CD4+ T cells from PBMCs. Here the CDR3 reads CSVGRRNFDNEQFF. In DNA form, the CDR3 reads TGCAGCGTGGGGCGCCGTAATTTCGACAATGAGCAGTTCTTC.